This T cell receptor beta chain is from a study of shared clonotypes between healthy human individuals. About this clone itself: Its antigen is unknown.

Study-wide points: The four-donor shared clonotypes exceeded non-shared clonotypes in generation probability, with non-shared ones scoring lower. Blood was the only sampled material, and tissue repertoires likely differ. Rarefaction curves obtained for sorted subsets showed sequencing incomplete despite large depth.

Genomic DNA (from each subset) was split evenly across several immunoSEQ plates. Profiling relied on immunoSEQ multiplex PCR, and the TCRdb table lists in-frame clones only, not all of them. This table has fewer than 1 million clones, approximately 96% appearing once. With 5 bases removed from V and 5 bases from J, the gap between germline ends came to 16 bases. The CDR3 length is 14 residues. The germline gives CDR1 MNHEY, CDR2 SMNVEV (reference sequence). CD8 cells regarded as naive lacked CD45RO, were positively chosen for CCR7, and omitted terminally differentiated effector memory CD45RA+ cells. This TCR derives from a man aged 25-45 years in good health. Sequenced input: naive CD8+ T cells sorted from blood. The J gene is TRBJ2-7, the V gene TRBV27, with D possibly TRBD1 on 5 matching bases. CDR3 bases: TGTGCCAGCAGTCCCCAGGGTCCTATGAACGAGCAGTACTTC. As protein: CASSPQGPMNEQYF.